This T cell receptor beta chain came from a study of cytomegalovirus exposure and HLA in healthy donors. Study information: From HLA-typed donors, an early data release held approximately 85 million unique TCRs.

A word on this clone: What it binds is not known.

General study results and limits: For presence/absence analyses, sequencing depth was assumed to be roughly uniform across donors.

This CDR3 contains 16 residues. The germline gives CDR1 SGDLS, CDR2 YYNGEE. The V end lost 0 bases, the J end lost 0 bases, and 9 bases lay between the germline ends. PCR employed 60 Vbeta and 13 Jbeta primers. The repertoire was sequenced with immunoSEQ multiplex PCR; TCRdb's copy has only in-frame clones and lacks some. Among roughly 180,000 clones listed, around 80% were seen once. Specimen: PBMCs. The receptor was isolated from a woman aged 55 to 70 in good health and CMV-seropositive. This chain uses TRBV9 with TRBJ2-2; D perhaps matches TRBD2 (5 bases). CDR3 coding DNA: TGTGCCAGCAGCGTAGGAGGGAGCTCGAACACCGGGGAGCTGTTTTTT. Its protein is CASSVGGSSNTGELFF.